A single sample is the source of the 2 T cell receptor beta chains below, sequenced in a study of blood T cell repertoires in COVID-19. Here immunoSEQ multiplex PCR was the method, and the copy in TCRdb shows in-frame clones only, minus some. There are 130,000 or so clones in the sample; approximately 90% occur only once, and 2% to 2.5% lies in the top ten. The specimen sequenced was peripheral blood. These receptors came from a woman aged 50 to 65 with acute or convalescent COVID-19.

This chain connects TRBV9 to TRBJ1-1, with 8 bases identical to TRBD1. Germline V gene lookup returns CDR1 SGDLS and CDR2 YYNGEE. The CDR3 loop spans 15 amino acids. Trimming cost V 4 bases and J 0 bases; bases outside gene matches: 5. The CDR3 reads CASSPTGELNTEAFF. In DNA form, the CDR3 reads TGTGCCAGCAGCCCGACAGGGGAGTTGAACACTGAAGCTTTCTTT. Filled out from reference TRBV9 and TRBJ1-1, the complete variable domain reads DSGVTQTPKHLITATGQRVTLRCSPRSGDLSVYWYQQSLDQGLQFLIQYYNGEERAKGNILERFSAQQFPDLHSELNLSSLELGDSALYFCASSPTGELNTEAFFGQGTRLTVV.

The CDR3 reads CASSPWDRDYEQYF. The CDR3 DNA sequence: TGTGCCAGCAGCCCCTGGGACAGAGACTACGAGCAGTACTTC. V gene TRBV11-2 combines with J gene TRBJ2-7; 7 nucleotides agree with TRBD1. Germline trimming cut 5 bases from V and 3 bases from J; bases unmatched to any gene: 7. The CDR3 extends over 14 amino acids. Looked up from germline, CDR1 is SGHAT and CDR2 is FQNNGV. Combining the CDR3 with reference TRBV11-2 and TRBJ2-7 gives the whole variable domain EAGVAQSPRYKIIEKRQSVAFWCNPISGHATLYWYQQILGQGPKLLIQFQNNGVVDDSQLPKDRFSAERLKGVDSTLKIQPAKLEDSAVYLCASSPWDRDYEQYFGPGTRLTVT.